This T cell receptor (beta chain) stems from a study of technical replicates of blood from several donors. V dropped 6 bases and J dropped 3 bases, with 8 bases sitting between them. Germline V gene data show CDR1 as SNHLY and CDR2 as FYNNEI. CDR3 length: 13 amino acids. Generated by immunoSEQ multiplex PCR, the TCRdb table keeps only in-frame clones and is missing some. The sample records more than 75,000 clones, around 93% being singletons. This chain uses TRBV2 with TRBJ2-2; the D is unclear. The specimen sequenced was T cells isolated from PBMCs. The sequence came from a human donor in good health. The CDR3 DNA is TGTGCCAGCAGCATTACAGACACCGGGGAGCTGTTTTTT. Protein sequence: CASSITDTGELFF.